A single T cell receptor beta chain is shown here with its context. As yet, its antigen is unknown. This specimen belongs to a study of T-cell reconstitution after alpha-beta-depleted transplantation in children. Study-wide results and limits: The study traced high day-60 TCRbeta diversity in some patients to surviving recipient T cells and thymic progenitors. At the one-year point after transplant, T-cell counts and TCRbeta diversity were found to come mostly from T cells that had been newly produced. Expanded clones from the graft, numbering several hundred, reportedly supplied alpha-beta T cells about two months after transplant.

Germline V gives CDR1 DFQATT, CDR2 SNEGSKA (reference sequence). The V gene lost 2 bases and the J gene lost 3 bases, with 11 bases spanning the gap. The CDR3 has 14 amino acids. Using unique molecular identifiers, the investigators prepared the TCRbeta library. A single record per CDR3 protein comes from TCRdb applying MiXCR to the PCR reads. Of hundreds of thousands of distinct CDR3 sequences in the sample, around 15% were seen once. This chain connects TRBV20-1 to TRBJ1-5; the D gene is possibly TRBD1 (6 bases). This clonotype was obtained from a boy less than two years old who had a stem cell transplant for Wiskott-Aldrich syndrome, so the T cells may come from the graft donor. The sample consisted of PBMCs, mostly from graft donor cells, taken 360 days after TCRalphabeta/CD19-depleted stem cell transplant. The CDR3 is CSARPGTPNQPQHF. DNA for the CDR3: TGCAGTGCTAGACCCGGGACACCCAATCAGCCCCAGCATTTT.